A selection of T cell receptor beta chains follows, all from one sample in a study of early T cells in non-severe SARS-CoV-2 infection. TCRdb redid the calling of the 5' RACE reads with MiXCR, one entry per CDR3 protein. The sample shows some 62,000 distinct CDR3 sequences, 8.5% to 9.5% of them seen only once. Material for sequencing was whole blood. Every receptor here comes from an adult who was a healthcare worker with PCR-confirmed SARS-CoV-2 infection or an uninfected control (not recorded which). Each CDR3 is given with its conserved first and last residue. D genes are given only for firm matches. Clone size is shown for a subset of rows, as once, few, many or a class of expanded clone.

j_call v_call clone_size d_call cdr3_nt cdr3_aa
TRBJ2-4 TRBV20-1 medium-sized - TGCAGTGTAGCCCGGAGCTCCGGGGGAAGAAACATTCAGTACTTC CSVARSSGGRNIQYF
TRBJ2-5 TRBV9 few TRBD1 TGTGCCAGCAGCGCGGGGACAGTCCAAGAGACCCAGTACTTC CASSAGTVQETQYF
TRBJ1-5 TRBV6-1 many - TGTGCCAGCAGTGAAGGGGGCACCGGGAGAGCCCAGCATTTT CASSEGGTGRAQHF
TRBJ1-4 TRBV30 - TRBD1 TGTGCCGGGGACAGTTATAATGAAAAACTGTTTTTT CAGDSYNEKLFF
TRBJ1-4 TRBV6-6 - - TGTGCCAGCAGTTTGCGGGTTAATAAAAAACTGTTTTTT CASSLRVNKKLFF
TRBJ2-3 TRBV29-1 few - TGCAGCGTTGAGCTAGGGGGGAGGTCAGATACGCAGTATTTT CSVELGGRSDTQYF
TRBJ2-2 TRBV7-2 - - TGTGCCAGCAGCTTATTTTTTTCGGGGCCCGCCGGGGAGCTGTTTTTT CASSLFFSGPAGELFF
TRBJ2-5 TRBV20-1 - TRBD2 TGCTGTGCCAAGGGACTAGCGGGGGGGCTGAAGTACTTC CCAKGLAGGLKYF
TRBJ2-2 TRBV7-2 - - TGTGCCAGCAGCTTAAACGGGGAGCTGTTTTTT CASSLNGELFF
TRBJ1-4 TRBV5-6 few - TGTGCCAGCAGCTTGTACGGACAGACTAATGAAAAACTGTTTTTT CASSLYGQTNEKLFF
TRBJ2-2 TRBV5-1 - - TGCGCCAGCAGCTGGGGCAAGGAAAGAATCGGGGAGCTGTTTTTT CASSWGKERIGELFF
TRBJ2-3 TRBV9 - - TGTGCCAGCAGCGTAGCTAGGGCAGATACGCAGTATTTT CASSVARADTQYF